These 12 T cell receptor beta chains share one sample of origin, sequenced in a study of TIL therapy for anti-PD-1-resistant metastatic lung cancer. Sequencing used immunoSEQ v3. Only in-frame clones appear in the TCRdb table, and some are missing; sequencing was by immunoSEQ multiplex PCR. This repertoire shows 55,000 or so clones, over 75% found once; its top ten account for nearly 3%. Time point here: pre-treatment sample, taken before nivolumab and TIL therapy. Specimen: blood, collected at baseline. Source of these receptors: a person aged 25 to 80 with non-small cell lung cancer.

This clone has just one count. This chain's CDR3 is CASSFFGDTQYF. The DNA for the CDR3 is TGTGCCAGCAGCTTTTTCGGAGATACGCAGTATTTT. V is TRBV3-1 (or the pseudogene TRBV3-2) and J is TRBJ2-3; D gene ambiguous. CDR1 LGHDT and CDR2 YNNKEL come from the germline V gene (reference sequence). V was shortened by 5 bases and J by 5 bases, with 8 bases between the two germline ends. The length of the CDR3 is 12 residues.

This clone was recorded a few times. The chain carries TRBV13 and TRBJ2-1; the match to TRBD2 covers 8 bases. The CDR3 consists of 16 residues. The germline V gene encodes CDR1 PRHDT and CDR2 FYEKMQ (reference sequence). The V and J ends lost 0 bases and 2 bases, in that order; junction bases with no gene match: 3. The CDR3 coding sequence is TGTGCCAGCAGCTTAGGAGCGGGAGAACCCTACAATGAGCAGTTCTTC. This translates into CASSLGAGEPYNEQFF.

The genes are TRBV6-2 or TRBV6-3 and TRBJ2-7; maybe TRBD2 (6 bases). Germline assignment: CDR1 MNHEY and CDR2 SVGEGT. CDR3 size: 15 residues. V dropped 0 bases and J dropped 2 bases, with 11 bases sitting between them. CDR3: CASSYSGGFAYEQYF. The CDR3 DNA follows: TGTGCCAGCAGTTACTCAGGAGGGTTTGCCTACGAGCAGTACTTC.

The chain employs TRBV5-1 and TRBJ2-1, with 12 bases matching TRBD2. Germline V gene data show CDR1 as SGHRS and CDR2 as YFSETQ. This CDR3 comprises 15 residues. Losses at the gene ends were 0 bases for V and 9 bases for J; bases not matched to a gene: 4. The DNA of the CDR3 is TGCGCCAGCAGCTTGGGGACTAGCGGGATTAGTGAGCAGTTCTTC. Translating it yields CASSLGTSGISEQFF.

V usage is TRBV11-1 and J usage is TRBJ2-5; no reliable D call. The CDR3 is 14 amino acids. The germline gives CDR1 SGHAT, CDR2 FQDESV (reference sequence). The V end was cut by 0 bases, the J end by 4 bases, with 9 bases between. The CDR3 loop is CASSLARGRETQYF. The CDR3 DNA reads TGTGCCAGCAGCTTAGCCAGAGGCAGAGAGACCCAGTACTTC.

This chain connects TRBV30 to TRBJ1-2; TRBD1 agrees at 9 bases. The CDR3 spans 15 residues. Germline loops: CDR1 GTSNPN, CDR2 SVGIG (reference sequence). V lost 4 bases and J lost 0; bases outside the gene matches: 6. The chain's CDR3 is CAWTVGTGTNYGYTF. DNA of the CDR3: TGTGCCTGGACAGTCGGGACAGGGACTAACTATGGCTACACCTTC.

The DNA for the CDR3 is TGTGCCAGCAGCGTATCAGGGGGCACTAATGAAAAACTGTTTTTT. This gives the protein CASSVSGGTNEKLFF. V usage is TRBV5-6 and J usage is TRBJ1-4, with TRBD1 matching 8 bases. Germline loops: CDR1 SGHDT, CDR2 YYEEEE. After removal of 4 bases from V and 2 bases from J, the junction contained 4 bases not matched to a gene. The CDR3 sequence is 15 residues long. Based on the CDR3 plus reference TRBV5-6 and TRBJ1-4, the full variable domain is DAGVTQSPTHLIKTRGQQVTLRCSPKSGHDTVSWYQQALGQGPQFIFQYYEEEERQRGNFPDRFSGHQFPNYSSELNVNALLLGDSALYLCASSVSGGTNEKLFFGSGTQLSVL.

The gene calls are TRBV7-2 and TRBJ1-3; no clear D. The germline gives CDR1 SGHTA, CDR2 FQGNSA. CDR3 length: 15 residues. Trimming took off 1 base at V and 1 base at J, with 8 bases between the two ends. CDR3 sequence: CASSLVGGSGNTIYF. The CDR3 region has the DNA TGTGCCAGCAGCTTAGTAGGAGGGTCTGGAAACACCATATATTTT.

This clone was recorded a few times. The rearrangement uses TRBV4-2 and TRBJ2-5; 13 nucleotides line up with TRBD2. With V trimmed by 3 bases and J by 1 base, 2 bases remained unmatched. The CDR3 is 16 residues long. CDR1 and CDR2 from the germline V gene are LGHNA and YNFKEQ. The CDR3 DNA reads TGTGCCAGCAGCCAGGGGACTAGCGGGGCCCAAGAGACCCAGTACTTC. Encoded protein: CASSQGTSGAQETQYF.

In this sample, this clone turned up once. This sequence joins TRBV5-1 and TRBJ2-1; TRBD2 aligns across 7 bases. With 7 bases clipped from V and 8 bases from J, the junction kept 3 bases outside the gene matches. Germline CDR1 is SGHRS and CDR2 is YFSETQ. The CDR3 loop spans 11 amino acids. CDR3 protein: CASGGEDEQFF. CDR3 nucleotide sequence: TGCGCCAGCGGGGGGGAAGATGAGCAGTTCTTC. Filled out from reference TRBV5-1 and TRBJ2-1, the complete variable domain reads KAGVTQTPRYLIKTRGQQVTLSCSPISGHRSVSWYQQTPGQGLQFLFEYFSETQRNKGNFPGRFSGRQFSNSRSEMNVSTLELGDSALYLCASGGEDEQFFGPGTRLTVL.

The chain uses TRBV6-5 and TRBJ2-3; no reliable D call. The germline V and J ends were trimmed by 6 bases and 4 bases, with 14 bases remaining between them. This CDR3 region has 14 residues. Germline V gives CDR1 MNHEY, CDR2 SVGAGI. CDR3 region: CASRSTLFADTQYF. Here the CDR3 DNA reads TGTGCCAGCAGGAGCACGTTGTTTGCAGATACGCAGTATTTT.

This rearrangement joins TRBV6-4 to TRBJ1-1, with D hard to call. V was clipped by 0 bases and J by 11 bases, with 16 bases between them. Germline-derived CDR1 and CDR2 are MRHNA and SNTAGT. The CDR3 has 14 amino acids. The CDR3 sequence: CASSDSGGVRGAFF. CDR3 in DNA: TGTGCCAGCAGTGACTCAGGAGGTGTAAGAGGGGCTTTCTTT.